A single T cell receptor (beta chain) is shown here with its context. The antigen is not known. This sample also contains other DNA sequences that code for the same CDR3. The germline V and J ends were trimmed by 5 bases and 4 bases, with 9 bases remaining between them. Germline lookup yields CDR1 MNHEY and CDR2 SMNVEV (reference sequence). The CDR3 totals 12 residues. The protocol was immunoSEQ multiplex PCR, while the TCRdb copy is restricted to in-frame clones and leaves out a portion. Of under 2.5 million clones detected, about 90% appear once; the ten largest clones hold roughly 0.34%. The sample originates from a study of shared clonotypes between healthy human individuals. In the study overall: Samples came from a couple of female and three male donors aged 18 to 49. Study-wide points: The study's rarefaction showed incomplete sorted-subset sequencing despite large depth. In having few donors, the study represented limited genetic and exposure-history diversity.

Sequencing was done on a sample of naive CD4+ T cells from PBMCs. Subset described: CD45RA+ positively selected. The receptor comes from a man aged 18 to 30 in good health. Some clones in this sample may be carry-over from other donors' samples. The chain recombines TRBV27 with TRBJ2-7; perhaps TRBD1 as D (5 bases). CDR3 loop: CASSPQGYEQYF. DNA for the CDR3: TGTGCCAGCAGTCCCCAGGGTTACGAGCAGTACTTC.